The clone carrying this T cell receptor beta chain was recorded many times. The data are from a study of T cells in Graves' hyperthyroidism and ophthalmopathy. Among ophthalmopathy patients, the Clinical Activity Score reached at least 3, the NOSPECS grade reached at least 4, and duration remained under 3 months. Uncontrolled infection, other autoimmune disease, pregnancy or lactation disqualified patients from enrolment. The source material, RNA transcripts, was used to amplify TCR beta CDR3 regions. The TCR CDR3 first-round RT-PCR relied on the HTBI primer set. TCRdb processed the multiplex PCR reads anew with MiXCR; each CDR3 protein has one entry. The sample contains 300,000 to 500,000 distinct CDR3 sequences, around 15% of which appear only once. CDR3 length: 13 amino acids. The V and J ends lost 5 bases and 4 bases respectively, with 11 bases between them. CDR1 ENHRY and CDR2 SYGVKD come from the germline V gene.

This TCR derives from a man between 50 and 59 years old with Graves' ophthalmopathy. The chain links TRBV10-3 to TRBJ1-1; D perhaps matches TRBD1 (6 bases). Sequences were obtained from blood. The CDR3 region has the DNA TGTGCCATCAGTTCAACAGGGATCACTGAAGCTTTCTTT. This codes for CAISSTGITEAFF.